Many counts were recorded for the clone carrying this TCR beta chain. Its target is not known. RNA extraction gave at least 5 micrograms of total RNA per sample. A sample-barcoded 5' primer and a J-beta primer mix were used in a second PCR of about 7 to 12 cycles. TCRdb re-called the 5' RACE reads with MiXCR, one entry per CDR3 protein. This table holds about 1.6 million distinct CDR3 sequences, roughly a third found once. The data were obtained in a study of blood T cells in healthy people across ages. Overall study results and limits: Unknown donor CMV status possibly confounded expanded clonotype changes.

CDR1 and CDR2 from the germline V gene are MGHRA and YSYEKL. The CDR3 is made up of 14 amino acids. The V end was cut by 1 base, the J end by 3 bases, with 10 bases between. The V gene is TRBV4-1, the J gene TRBJ2-7, with a weak D call TRBD1 (6 bases). The receptor's source is a woman younger than 45 in good health. The sequenced sample consisted of blood. The CDR3 region is CASSQAQGNYEQYF. The DNA for the CDR3 is TGCGCCAGCAGCCAAGCGCAGGGGAACTACGAGCAGTACTTC.